This TCR beta chain was sequenced for a study of post-analysis software for immune sequencing data. Study results and limitations: The normalized Chao1 diversity of multiple sclerosis patients was significantly lower than that of controls.

This clonotype was found a few times. The antigen is unknown. Unique molecular identifiers had been added to the TCR beta cDNA libraries. TCRdb re-derived calls from the PCR reads in MiXCR, one entry per CDR3 protein. The table shows about 820,000 distinct CDR3 sequences, with roughly half occurring only once. This TCR derives from a girl between 10 and 17 years old with multiple sclerosis. The sequenced material came from blood.

The CDR3 reads CASSYGTLSYNEQFF. The CDR3 region has the DNA TGCGCCAGCAGTTATGGGACGCTATCCTACAATGAGCAGTTCTTC. The chain links TRBV5-1 to TRBJ2-1; D may correspond to TRBD1 or TRBD2 (5 bases each). CDR3 size: 15 residues. Germline values: CDR1 SGHRS, CDR2 YFSETQ. V was trimmed by 5 bases and J by 1 base, leaving 13 bases between them.